The rows below give T cell receptor beta chains drawn from one sample of a study of early T cells in non-severe SARS-CoV-2 infection. MiXCR, run by TCRdb on the 5' RACE reads, gives a single entry per CDR3 protein. This table has about 49,000 distinct CDR3 sequences, about 4.6% appearing once. The specimen sequenced was whole blood. Source of these receptors: an adult who was a healthcare worker with PCR-confirmed SARS-CoV-2 infection or an uninfected control (not recorded which). Each CDR3 is given with its conserved first and last residue. The D gene is left open where the match is weak. Not every row has a clone size; where given, it reads once, few, many or a size class.

TGCGCCAGCAGCCTTCACAGGGATTACAATGAGCAGTTCTTC | CASSLHRDYNEQFF | many | TRBJ2-1 | . | TRBV5-1
TGCGCCAGCAGCTTGGGGGATAATTCACCCCTCCACTTT | CASSLGDNSPLHF | many | TRBJ1-6 | . | TRBV5-1
TGCAGCCACCTTGAGCGGGGGCGCAATGAGCAGTTCTTC | CSHLERGRNEQFF | . | TRBJ2-1 | TRBD2 | TRBV20-1
TGTGCCAGCACCGGGACGGAAGGGGCCCATCAGCCCCAGCATTTT | CASTGTEGAHQPQHF | . | TRBJ1-5 | . | TRBV2
TGTGCCAGCAGTTACTCGATAGCGGGAGGGCCCGGTGAGCAGTTCTTC | CASSYSIAGGPGEQFF | . | TRBJ2-1 | TRBD2 | TRBV6-2/TRBV6-3
TGTGCCAGCAGCCCTCTGGGTACTTCACCCCTCCACTTT | CASSPLGTSPLHF | many | TRBJ1-6 | . | TRBV7-8
TGCGCCAGCAGCCTCGGGACGAGCCGGGGAGATACGCAGTATTTT | CASSLGTSRGDTQYF | many | TRBJ2-3 | . | TRBV4-1
TGTGCCAGCTCACCACCTGGGGCACCTCAAGAGACCCAGTACTTC | CASSPPGAPQETQYF | few | TRBJ2-5 | . | TRBV18
TGCGCCAGCAGCTTAGAAGGGGCGCAGGCCCAGCCCCAGCATTTT | CASSLEGAQAQPQHF | many | TRBJ1-5 | . | TRBV5-1
TGCAGTGCTAGCGAGGGGGCGGAAGCCGGGGAGCTGTTTTTT | CSASEGAEAGELFF | many | TRBJ2-2 | TRBD1 | TRBV20-1
TGTGCCAGCAGTGTGGGGACAGGGAGGTCCGGGGAGCTGTTTTTT | CASSVGTGRSGELFF | many | TRBJ2-2 | TRBD1 | TRBV3-1
TGTGCCAGCAGCCGTTACCGGGACAGGGTTAATGAGCAGTTCTTC | CASSRYRDRVNEQFF | many | TRBJ2-1 | TRBD1 | TRBV14
TGCGCCAGCAGCTTACGGGAGAGGAGTGGTGGCTACACCTTC | CASSLRERSGGYTF | many | TRBJ1-2 | . | TRBV5-1
TGTGCCAGCAGCCAAGTTGGGGGTTCTGGAAACACCATATATTTT | CASSQVGGSGNTIYF | . | TRBJ1-3 | . | TRBV14
TGCGCCAGCAGCCCCGCATCGGGGGCCGGGGAGCTGTTTTTT | CASSPASGAGELFF | many | TRBJ2-2 | . | TRBV5-1
TGTGCCAGCAGCCAAGTAATCGGGTACCGGGGAGCTTTCTTT | CASSQVIGYRGAFF | many | TRBJ1-1 | . | TRBV14
TGTGCCAGCAGCCCCCTAGCGGGAGGGCCCTCGGAGACCCAGTACTTC | CASSPLAGGPSETQYF | many | TRBJ2-5 | TRBD2 | TRBV14
TGTGCCAGCTGGGACAGGACAAAATCACCCCTCCACTTT | CASWDRTKSPLHF | few | TRBJ1-6 | TRBD1 | TRBV6-6
TGTGCCAGCAGCACCGAGATCCTAACTAGCACAGATACGCAGTATTTT | CASSTEILTSTDTQYF | many | TRBJ2-3 | . | TRBV9
TGTGCCAGCAGTTATCTAGGGGGACTAGCGTTCTCCTACGAGCAGTACTTC | CASSYLGGLAFSYEQYF | many | TRBJ2-7 | TRBD2 | TRBV27
TGTGCCAGCAGCCCAGGGATCAGCTATGGCTACACCTTC | CASSPGISYGYTF | . | TRBJ1-2 | . | TRBV7-2
TGTGCCAGCAGTCCACCAGGGTCCGGGGGCGAGCAGTACTTC | CASSPPGSGGEQYF | few | TRBJ2-7 | . | TRBV28
TGTGCCAGCAGCTTCTTAGCGGGAGGGCCGGCAGATACGCAGTATTTT | CASSFLAGGPADTQYF | many | TRBJ2-3 | TRBD2 | TRBV5-4
TGCAGTGCTAGGGGAACTAGCGGGAGGCCAAACACCGGGGAGCTGTTTTTT | CSARGTSGRPNTGELFF | few | TRBJ2-2 | TRBD2 | TRBV20-1
TGTGCCAGCTCAGACTGGGACGGCACCGCTGAAGCTTTCTTT | CASSDWDGTAEAFF | many | TRBJ1-1 | . | TRBV18
TGTGCCAGCAGCTTAGCGGGAGCGCGCACCGGGGAGCTGTTTTTT | CASSLAGARTGELFF | many | TRBJ2-2 | . | TRBV7-2
TGTGCCACCAGCAGAGACTACGGCACTGAAGCTTTCTTT | CATSRDYGTEAFF | . | TRBJ1-1 | . | TRBV15
TGCAGTGTCCCGGGCTCAGCTAAAGAGACCCAGTACTTC | CSVPGSAKETQYF | . | TRBJ2-5 | . | TRBV20-1
TGTGCCAGCAGTCACGGCTTGGGGACAGGGCAGGACGAGCAGTACTTC | CASSHGLGTGQDEQYF | many | TRBJ2-7 | TRBD1 | TRBV7-8
TGTGCCAGCAGCTTACTAGTTTCCTACAATGAGCAGTTCTTC | CASSLLVSYNEQFF | many | TRBJ2-1 | . | TRBV2
TGTGCCAGCAGCCAGGACAGTGGCTACACCTTC | CASSQDSGYTF | medium-sized | TRBJ1-2 | . | TRBV3-1
TGCAGTGCTAGCTTCACGGAGGTGAACTATGGCTACACCTTC | CSASFTEVNYGYTF | many | TRBJ1-2 | . | TRBV20-1
TGCAGTGCTAGAGATTGGCAACAGGGGGGGAACTACGAGCAGTACTTC | CSARDWQQGGNYEQYF | few | TRBJ2-7 | . | TRBV20-1
TGTGCCAGCAGCCCCTGGTCCGAGACAGGGGGCACCTATGGCTACACCTTC | CASSPWSETGGTYGYTF | many | TRBJ1-2 | TRBD1 | TRBV27
TGTGCCAGCAGTCCCCGCGGGCGTGGCTACACCTTC | CASSPRGRGYTF | many | TRBJ1-2 | . | TRBV12-3/TRBV12-4
TGTGCCAGCGGTCTCCGGGAGAACACTGAAGCTTTCTTT | CASGLRENTEAFF | many | TRBJ1-1 | . | TRBV12-3/TRBV12-4
TGTGCCAGCTCACCGGGACAAGATTATCAGCCCCAGCATTTT | CASSPGQDYQPQHF | many | TRBJ1-5 | . | TRBV18
TGTGCCTGGAGTGTAAGGGCCTCTGGGGCCAACGTCCTGACTTTC | CAWSVRASGANVLTF | many | TRBJ2-6 | . | TRBV30
TGCGCCAGCAGCTTGCGGGTTACCGGGGAGCTGTTTTTT | CASSLRVTGELFF | many | TRBJ2-2 | . | TRBV5-1
TGTGCCAGCAGCGACGCATACAATGAGCAGTTCTTC | CASSDAYNEQFF | . | TRBJ2-1 | . | TRBV11-2
TGTGCCAGCAGCTTAGGGGCAGGGGGGACACAAGAGACCCAGTACTTC | CASSLGAGGTQETQYF | many | TRBJ2-5 | . | TRBV11-2
TGTGCCAGCAACAGGGGAGTTACTAACTATGGCTACACCTTC | CASNRGVTNYGYTF | many | TRBJ1-2 | TRBD1 | TRBV6-1
TGTGCCAGCAGTTTTGGGGGCGCGAACGAAAAACTGTTTTTT | CASSFGGANEKLFF | many | TRBJ1-4 | . | TRBV12-3/TRBV12-4
TGCGCCAGCAGCCGCTACCGGGCGGCGTACAATGAGCAGTTCTTC | CASSRYRAAYNEQFF | few | TRBJ2-1 | . | TRBV4-3
TGCAGCGGGAAGGCTAGCGGCAAAAACATTCAGTACTTC | CSGKASGKNIQYF | many | TRBJ2-4 | TRBD2 | TRBV29-1
TGCAGCGTCGCGGACAGGGGCGCCTACGAGCAGTACTTC | CSVADRGAYEQYF | many | TRBJ2-7 | TRBD1 | TRBV29-1
TGTGCCAGCAGTGGAATCCACAGGGGTAAAGCTGAAGCTTTCTTT | CASSGIHRGKAEAFF | . | TRBJ1-1 | TRBD1 | TRBV25-1
TGTGCCAGCAGCCAAGCCTTCCGATTGGGGGAAGCTTTCTTT | CASSQAFRLGEAFF | many | TRBJ1-1 | . | TRBV14
TGTGCCAGCAGCCACCGATACGGGACATTATACAATGAGCAGTTCTTC | CASSHRYGTLYNEQFF | few | TRBJ2-1 | . | TRBV14
TGTGCCAGCTCACCGACGCCGGTCATTGCCTACGAGCAGTACTTC | CASSPTPVIAYEQYF | few | TRBJ2-7 | . | TRBV18
TGTGCCAGCAGCGCAGGACTAGCGGGGGAGAAACTCTACGAGCAGTACTTC | CASSAGLAGEKLYEQYF | . | TRBJ2-7 | TRBD2 | TRBV5-8
TGCAGCGTCTCCGAAGGAACAGTTGGAAACACCATATATTTT | CSVSEGTVGNTIYF | many | TRBJ1-3 | . | TRBV29-1
TGTGCCAGCAGTTATTCACAGGGCACTGAAGCTTTCTTT | CASSYSQGTEAFF | many | TRBJ1-1 | . | TRBV6-6